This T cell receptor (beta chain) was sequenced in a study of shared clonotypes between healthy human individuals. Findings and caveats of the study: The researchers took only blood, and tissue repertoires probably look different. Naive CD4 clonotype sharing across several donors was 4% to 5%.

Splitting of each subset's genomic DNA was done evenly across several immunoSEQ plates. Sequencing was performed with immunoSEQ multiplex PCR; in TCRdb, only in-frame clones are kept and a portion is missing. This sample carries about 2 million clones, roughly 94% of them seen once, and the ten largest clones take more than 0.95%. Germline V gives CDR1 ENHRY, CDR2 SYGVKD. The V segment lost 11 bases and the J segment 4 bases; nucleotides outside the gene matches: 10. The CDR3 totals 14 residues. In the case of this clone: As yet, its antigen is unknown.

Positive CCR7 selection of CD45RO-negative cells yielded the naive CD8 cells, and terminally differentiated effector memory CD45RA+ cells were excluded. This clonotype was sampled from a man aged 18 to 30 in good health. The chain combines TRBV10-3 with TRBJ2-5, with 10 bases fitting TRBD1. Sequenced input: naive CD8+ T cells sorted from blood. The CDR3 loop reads CASSSDRGLETQYF. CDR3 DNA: TGTGCCTCTTCGTCGGACAGGGGGTTAGAGACCCAGTACTTC.